The 17 T cell receptor beta chains presented below share a single source sample, sequenced in a study of cytomegalovirus exposure and HLA in healthy donors. Researchers ran the PCR with 60 Vbeta and 13 Jbeta primers. Clones were sequenced by immunoSEQ multiplex PCR, and TCRdb holds only the in-frame ones, with some missing. The sample includes about 160,000 clones, 84% seen only once; the top ten take around 6.6%. Specimen: PBMCs. These receptors were collected from a man between 45 and 60 years old in good health and CMV-seropositive.

The V call is TRBV2, the J call TRBJ2-7, with D hard to call. CDR3 length: 13 amino acids. V lost 3 bases to trimming and J lost 6 bases, with 12 bases between them. Germline CDR1 is SNHLY and CDR2 is FYNNEI. The CDR3 bases are TGTGCCAGCAGTGATGGCAGGTTAGGCGAGCAGTACTTC. Protein product: CASSDGRLGEQYF.

This chain connects TRBV5-4 to TRBJ1-2, with 8 bases lining up with TRBD1. Germline trimming cut 1 base from V and 8 bases from J; bases unmatched to any gene: 4. The CDR3 loop spans 13 amino acids. Per the germline V gene, CDR1 is SGHNT and CDR2 is YYREEE (reference sequence). CDR3 nucleotides: TGTGCCAGCAGCTTGAGCAGGGGGCGCGGCTACACCTTC. The encoded protein is CASSLSRGRGYTF. The full variable domain, with the rest looked up from reference TRBV5-4 and TRBJ1-2, is ETGVTQSPTHLIKTRGQQVTLRCSSQSGHNTVSWYQQALGQGPQFIFQYYREEENGRGNFPPRFSGLQFPNYSSELNVNALELDDSALYLCASSLSRGRGYTFGSGTRLTVV.

V gene TRBV7-9 combines with J gene TRBJ2-5; tentatively, D is TRBD2 (7 bases). V was pared by 7 bases and J by 4 bases, with 22 bases between. CDR3 size: 16 residues. In germline, CDR1 is SEHNR, CDR2 FQNEAQ (reference sequence). The CDR3 nucleotides are TGTGCCAGCACCTTCGTTACGGGGGGCGCCGTAGAGACCCAGTACTTC. It codes for CASTFVTGGAVETQYF.

The rearrangement links TRBV7-8 to TRBJ2-5, with 8 bases identical to TRBD2. Germline V gene data show CDR1 as SGHVS and CDR2 as FQNEAQ. This CDR3 comprises 15 residues. J was trimmed by 2 bases and V by 5 bases; bases with no gene match: 7. CDR3 DNA: TGTGCCAGCAGCGAGATAGCGGGGCTACAAGAGACCCAGTACTTC. Encoded protein: CASSEIAGLQETQYF.

The chain is built from TRBV10-2 and TRBJ2-2, with D possibly matching TRBD2 (6 bases). The germline V gene has CDR1 WSHSY and CDR2 SAAADI. This CDR3 has 13 amino acids. V was clipped by 6 bases and J by 5 bases, with 10 bases between them. Written as DNA, the CDR3 is TGCGCCAGCAGACGGCGGGGTACCGGGGAGCTGTTTTTT. The encoded protein is CASRRRGTGELFF.

The genes are TRBV6-6 and TRBJ1-5; D remains ambiguous. CDR3 length: 11 residues. Germline V gene sequence: CDR1 MNHNY, CDR2 SVGAGI (reference sequence). Trimming cost V 6 bases and J 5 bases, with 5 bases left between them. CDR3 sequence reads: CASSRDQPQHF. CDR3 sequence (DNA): TGTGCCAGCAGCCGTGATCAGCCCCAGCATTTT.

This clone was detected only a few times. The chain has TRBV5-6 and TRBJ1-5; 8 bases fit TRBD1. Germline CDR1 and CDR2: SGHDT and YYEEEE. The V segment lost 4 bases and the J segment 4 bases; nucleotides outside the gene matches: 10. The CDR3 spans 16 residues. CDR3 in amino acids: CASSTGQVSGNQPQHF. For the CDR3, the DNA is TGTGCCAGCAGCACGGGACAGGTGTCGGGTAATCAGCCCCAGCATTTT.

J is TRBJ1-6 and V is TRBV18, with D possibly being TRBD1 (5 bases). This CDR3 has 13 amino acids. V was shortened by 3 bases and J by 11 bases, with 11 bases between the two germline ends. Germline CDR1 and CDR2: KGHSH and LQKENI. This CDR3 is CASSPQTDTPLHF. The CDR3 nucleotides read TGTGCCAGCTCACCTCAGACAGACACACCCCTCCACTTT.

The chain joins TRBV9 to TRBJ2-1; 10 bases align to TRBD2. Germline CDR1 reads SGDLS; CDR2 reads YYNGEE. The CDR3 is 16 residues long. Losses at the gene ends were 2 bases for V and 6 bases for J; bases not matched to a gene: 8. CDR3 bases: TGTGCCAGCAGCGTCCTGGGAGCGGGAGGGGCCAATGAGCAGTTCTTC. Encoded protein: CASSVLGAGGANEQFF. The full variable domain, completed using reference TRBV9 and TRBJ2-1, is DSGVTQTPKHLITATGQRVTLRCSPRSGDLSVYWYQQSLDQGLQFLIQYYNGEERAKGNILERFSAQQFPDLHSELNLSSLELGDSALYFCASSVLGAGGANEQFFGPGTRLTVL.

This clone appeared a few times. The chain joins TRBV18 to TRBJ2-3; 9 positions match TRBD2. CDR3 size: 17 residues. After removal of 6 bases from V and 4 bases from J, the junction contained 14 bases not matched to a gene. Germline V CDR1 and CDR2: KGHSH, LQKENI. CDR3 region: CASSHALAGGPADTQYF. CDR3 nucleotide sequence: TGTGCCAGCTCGCATGCGCTTGCGGGGGGGCCGGCAGATACGCAGTATTTT.

The chain recombines TRBV11-2 with TRBJ1-3, with unresolved D. Trimming took off 2 bases at V and 0 bases at J, with 11 bases between the two ends. The germline V gene has CDR1 SGHAT and CDR2 FQNNGV. CDR3 length equals 16 residues. As DNA, the CDR3 is TGTGCCAGCAGCTTAAGCCAGCCTAGCTCTGGAAACACCATATATTTT. Translation: CASSLSQPSSGNTIYF.

This clone was observed a few times. The gene calls are TRBV11-3 and TRBJ2-3; D possibly corresponds to TRBD2 (5 bases). CDR3 length equals 14 residues. Germline CDR1 and CDR2: SGHNT and YENEEA. Trimming took 5 bases from V and 1 from J, leaving 10 bases between them. DNA of the CDR3: TGTGCCAGCAGCCCAGCGGATCGCACAGATACGCAGTATTTT. Amino acid sequence: CASSPADRTDTQYF.

This clone showed up just a few times. One junction end disagrees with the germline gene, perhaps due to a read error. The chain joins TRBV4-1 to TRBJ2-2; no firm D call. The CDR3 has 12 amino acids. Germline CDR1 MGHRA, CDR2 YSYEKL. CDR3 sequence reads: CASSQAAGELFF. CDR3 in DNA: TGTGCCAGCAGCCAAGCTGCCGGGGAGCTGTTTTTT.

This clone appeared once. The gene calls are TRBV18 and TRBJ1-1; 8 bases map to TRBD1. Trimming cost V 0 bases and J 0 bases; bases outside gene matches: 6. This CDR3 region has 17 residues. CDR1 and CDR2 from the germline V gene are KGHSH and LQKENI. Here the CDR3 reads CASSPPGQAAVNTEAFF. CDR3 bases: TGTGCCAGCTCACCACCGGGACAGGCGGCTGTGAACACTGAAGCTTTCTTT.

V gene TRBV30 combines with J gene TRBJ1-2; 7 bases match TRBD1. The CDR3 loop spans 12 amino acids. CDR1 and CDR2 from the germline V gene are GTSNPN and SVGIG (reference sequence). Unmatched junction bases numbered 6, after V lost 3 bases and J lost 8 bases. CDR3 DNA: TGTGCCTGGAGCAACAGGGGAGAAGGCTACACCTTC. It is translated as CAWSNRGEGYTF.

The rearrangement links TRBV5-1 to TRBJ2-7, with D tentatively TRBD2 (5 bases). CDR1 and CDR2 (germline): SGHRS, YFSETQ. V was shortened by 2 bases and J by 9 bases, with 18 bases between the two germline ends. This CDR3 contains 14 residues. In DNA, the CDR3 is TGCGCCAGCAGCTTCAGCCGGGGAGCAGAGGTGCAGTACTTC. It is translated as CASSFSRGAEVQYF.

The J gene is TRBJ2-2, the V gene TRBV9, with D maybe TRBD1 (6 bases). Trimming took 2 bases from V and 2 from J, leaving 10 bases between them. The CDR3 sequence is 15 residues long. Germline loops: CDR1 SGDLS, CDR2 YYNGEE. The CDR3 protein is CASSVGTLNTGELFF. DNA for the CDR3: TGTGCCAGCAGCGTCGGGACACTAAACACCGGGGAGCTGTTTTTT.